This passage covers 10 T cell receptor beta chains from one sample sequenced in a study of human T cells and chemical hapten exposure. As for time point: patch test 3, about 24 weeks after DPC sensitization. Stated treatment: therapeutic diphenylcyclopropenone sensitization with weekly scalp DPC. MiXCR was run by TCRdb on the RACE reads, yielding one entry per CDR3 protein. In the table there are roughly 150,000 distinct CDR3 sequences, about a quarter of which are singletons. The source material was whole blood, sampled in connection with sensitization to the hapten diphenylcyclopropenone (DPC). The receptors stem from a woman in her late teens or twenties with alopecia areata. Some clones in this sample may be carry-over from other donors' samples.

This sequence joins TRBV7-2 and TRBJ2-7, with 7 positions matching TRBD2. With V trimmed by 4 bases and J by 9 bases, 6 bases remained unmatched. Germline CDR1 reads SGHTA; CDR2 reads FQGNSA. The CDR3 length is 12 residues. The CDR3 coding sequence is TGTGCCAGCAGCTCGCTGGGAGGGGTGCAGTACTTC. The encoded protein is CASSSLGGVQYF.

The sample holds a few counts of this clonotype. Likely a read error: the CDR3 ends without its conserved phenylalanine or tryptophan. Here the CDR3 reads CASRSDSTGELFS. DNA of the CDR3: TGTGCCAGCAGGTCGGACAGTACCGGGGAGCTGTTTTCT. The V call is TRBV28, the J call TRBJ2-2, with D perhaps TRBD1 (6 bases). The CDR3 extends over 13 amino acids. In germline, CDR1 is MDHEN, CDR2 SYDVKM. Trimming shortened V by 6 bases and J by 5 bases, and 10 bases separated the two germline ends.

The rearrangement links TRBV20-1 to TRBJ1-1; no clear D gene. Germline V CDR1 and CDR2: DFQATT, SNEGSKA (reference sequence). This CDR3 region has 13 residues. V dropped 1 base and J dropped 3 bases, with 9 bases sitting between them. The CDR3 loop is CSARADADTEAFF. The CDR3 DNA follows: TGCAGTGCTAGAGCGGACGCAGACACTGAAGCTTTCTTT.

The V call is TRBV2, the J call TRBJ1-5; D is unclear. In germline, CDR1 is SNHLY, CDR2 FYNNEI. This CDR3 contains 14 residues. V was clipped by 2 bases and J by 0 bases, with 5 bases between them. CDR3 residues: CASSEIDSNQPQHF. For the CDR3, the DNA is TGTGCCAGCAGTGAAATCGATAGCAATCAGCCCCAGCATTTT. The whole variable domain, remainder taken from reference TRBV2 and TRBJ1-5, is EPEVTQTPSHQVTQMGQEVILRCVPISNHLYFYWYRQILGQKVEFLVSFYNNEISEKSEIFDDQFSVERPDGSNFTLKIRSTKLEDSAMYFCASSEIDSNQPQHFGDGTRLSIL.

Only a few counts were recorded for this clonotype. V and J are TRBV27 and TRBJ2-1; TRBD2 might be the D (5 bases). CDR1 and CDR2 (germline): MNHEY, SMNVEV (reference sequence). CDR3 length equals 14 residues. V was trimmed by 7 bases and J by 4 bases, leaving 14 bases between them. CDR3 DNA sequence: TGTGCCAGCAATTCGGGAACTCTGTACAATGAGCAGTTCTTC. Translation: CASNSGTLYNEQFF.

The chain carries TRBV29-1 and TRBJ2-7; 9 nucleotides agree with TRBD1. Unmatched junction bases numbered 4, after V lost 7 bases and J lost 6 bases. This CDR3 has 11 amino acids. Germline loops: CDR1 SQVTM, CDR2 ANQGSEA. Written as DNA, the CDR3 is TGCAGCGCCGTGACAGGGGGCGAGCAGTACTTC. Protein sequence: CSAVTGGEQYF.

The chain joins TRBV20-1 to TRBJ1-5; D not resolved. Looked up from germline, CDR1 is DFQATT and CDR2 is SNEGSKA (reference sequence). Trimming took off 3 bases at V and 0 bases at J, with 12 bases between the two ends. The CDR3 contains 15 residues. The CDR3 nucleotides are TGCAGTGCTAGTGGGCCTCCTCTTAGCAATCAGCCCCAGCATTTT. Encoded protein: CSASGPPLSNQPQHF.

The CDR3, as DNA: TGTGCCAGCAGCATTAACTGGGTGACTGAAGCTTTCTTT. This gives the protein CASSINWVTEAFF. J is TRBJ1-1 and V is TRBV27; D uncertain. The CDR3 has 13 amino acids. V was trimmed by 6 bases and J by 5 bases, leaving 13 bases between them. CDR1 is MNHEY, CDR2 SMNVEV, per germline (reference sequence).

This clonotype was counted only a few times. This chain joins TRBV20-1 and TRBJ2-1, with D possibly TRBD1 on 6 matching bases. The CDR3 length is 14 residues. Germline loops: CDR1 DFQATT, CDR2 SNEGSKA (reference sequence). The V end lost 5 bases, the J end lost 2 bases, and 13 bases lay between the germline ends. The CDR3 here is CSAQTGLTYNEQFF. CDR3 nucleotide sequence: TGCAGTGCTCAGACAGGACTCACCTACAATGAGCAGTTCTTC.

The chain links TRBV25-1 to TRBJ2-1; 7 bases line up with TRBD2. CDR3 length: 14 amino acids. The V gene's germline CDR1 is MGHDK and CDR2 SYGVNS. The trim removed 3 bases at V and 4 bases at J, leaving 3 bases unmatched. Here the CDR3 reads CASSEASGYNEQFF. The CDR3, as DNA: TGTGCCAGCAGTGAGGCTAGCGGATACAATGAGCAGTTCTTC.